This TCR beta chain was sequenced for a study of molecular identifiers for immune sequencing clone quantification. Study-level findings and limits: Clonotypes topping 20 RNA copies carried over 99% of effector molecules but under 1% of naive ones.

This clonotype was found many times. Antigen specificity is unknown. The junction had 13 bases not matched to a gene; V was cut back by 5 bases and J by 5 bases. This CDR3 has 17 amino acids. Germline CDR1 reads PRHDT; CDR2 reads FYEKMQ (reference sequence). Methods described previously, with TCR primers listed, were used for bulk TCR libraries. TCRdb redid the calling of the PCR reads with MiXCR, one entry per CDR3 protein. The repertoire consists of 400,000 to 600,000 distinct CDR3 sequences, with roughly a fifth occurring once and the leading ten covering 0.84%. Libraries from naive CD8 cells were generated from about 20,000 to 1,000,000 sorted cells (with 10%, 30% or 50% RNA). CD8+CD4-CCR7+CD45RA+ sorting gave the naive CD8 T cells.

V gene TRBV13 combines with J gene TRBJ2-3; TRBD2 aligns across 10 bases. Input material: naive CD8+ T cells from blood, with Jurkat cell RNA spiked in. The subset was: FACS-sorted CD8+CD4-CCR7+CD45RA+ naive T cells. The origin of this receptor is a human donor in good health. Some libraries in this study had Jurkat cell RNA spiked in. The DNA of the CDR3 is TGTGCCAGCAGCGGACTAGCGGTTCTCGGGCTTGAAGATACGCAGTATTTT. Translated, it gives CASSGLAVLGLEDTQYF.